This T cell receptor (beta chain) was captured by sequencing in a study of shared clonotypes between healthy human individuals. In replicate PCRs of sorted subsets, roughly 200 ng DNA, approximately 30,000 T cell genomes, was used. This table comes from immunoSEQ multiplex PCR, and its TCRdb copy is limited to in-frame clones, with some not included. The table lists about 2.1 million clones, 85% to 95% of them singletons. General study points: Among donors, sharing of clonotypes was expected to be affected by sequencing depth. It was the non-shared clonotypes that had lower generation probabilities than clonotypes shared by all four donors. In the sorted subsets, rarefaction showed sequencing was incomplete despite large depth.

As for this clone: What it recognizes is unknown. Other DNA sequences in this specimen translate into the identical CDR3.

Terminally differentiated effector memory CD45RA+ cells were excluded from the naive CD8 cells, which were CD45RO-negative and positively selected for CCR7. V was shortened by 0 bases and J by 0 bases, with 9 bases between the two germline ends. From germline, CDR1 is MNHEY and CDR2 SMNVEV (reference sequence). The CDR3 sequence is 16 residues long. The sample consisted of naive CD8+ T cells from PBMCs. The chain carries TRBV27 and TRBJ2-4; D possibly matches TRBD1 or TRBD2 (5 bases each). The TCR originated in a man aged 18 to 35 in good health. Some clones in this sample may be carry-over from other donors' samples. The CDR3 reads CASSLSPGTAKNIQYF. The CDR3 DNA sequence: TGTGCCAGCAGTTTATCGCCGGGGACAGCCAAAAACATTCAGTACTTC.